The 24 T cell receptor beta chains reported below all come from one sample, sequenced in a study of cytomegalovirus exposure and HLA in healthy donors. Clones were read by immunoSEQ multiplex PCR, and TCRdb kept only the in-frame ones, dropping some. The sample includes 86,000 or so clones, 90% to 97% seen only once; the top ten take around 1.6%. The sequencing input was PBMCs. These receptors came from a man aged 18 to 29 in good health and CMV-seropositive.

The V and J genes are TRBV18 and TRBJ1-1; D remains unclear. Trimming left V 2 bases short and J 7 bases short, with 14 bases between. Germline V gene lookup returns CDR1 KGHSH and CDR2 LQKENI. The CDR3 totals 14 residues. CDR3 region: CASSPSQDPREAFF. CDR3 sequence (DNA): TGTGCCAGCTCACCATCCCAGGATCCCCGTGAAGCTTTCTTT.

The chain uses TRBV27 and TRBJ2-7; 7 bases are shared with TRBD2. The length of the CDR3 is 14 residues. Losses at the gene ends were 5 bases for V and 0 bases for J; bases not matched to a gene: 4. Germline values: CDR1 MNHEY, CDR2 SMNVEV (reference sequence). CDR3 nucleotide sequence: TGTGCCAGCAGTGATGGCGGGAGCTCCTACGAGCAGTACTTC. Residues: CASSDGGSSYEQYF.

The gene calls are TRBV10-2 and TRBJ1-5; 8 bases fit TRBD1. V gave up 0 bases and J gave up 5 bases; unmatched junction bases: 9. Per the germline V gene, CDR1 is WSHSY and CDR2 is SAAADI. The CDR3 loop spans 17 amino acids. The CDR3 sequence: CASSESYLGTGDQPQHF. The CDR3 DNA reads TGCGCCAGCAGTGAGTCTTATCTTGGGACAGGTGATCAGCCCCAGCATTTT.

The chain uses TRBV29-1 and TRBJ1-2; 8 bases match TRBD1. In germline, CDR1 is SQVTM, CDR2 ANQGSEA. After removal of 5 bases from V and 4 bases from J, the junction contained 6 bases not matched to a gene. The CDR3 contains 13 residues. The CDR3 loop is CSVKQGETYGYTF. The CDR3 DNA reads as TGCAGCGTTAAACAGGGGGAGACCTATGGCTACACCTTC.

The genes are TRBV19 and TRBJ1-1; 7 nucleotides agree with TRBD1. Per germline, CDR1 LNHDA and CDR2 SQIVND (reference sequence). With 7 bases clipped from V and 7 bases from J, the junction kept 15 bases outside the gene matches. The CDR3 has 15 residues. The CDR3, as DNA: TGTGCCAGTATTTCCGTACGACAGGGTGAATTTGAAGCTTTCTTT. Protein: CASISVRQGEFEAFF.

The V call is TRBV25-1, the J call TRBJ1-2; a possible D gene is TRBD1 (5 bases). The CDR3 totals 13 residues. The V and J ends lost 3 bases and 7 bases respectively, with 12 bases between them. From germline, CDR1 is MGHDK and CDR2 SYGVNS. The CDR3 spells CASSDIGVGGYTF. In nucleotides, the CDR3 is TGTGCCAGCAGTGACATAGGGGTGGGTGGCTACACCTTC.

The chain recombines TRBV30 with TRBJ2-1; D call uncertain. The V gene lost 4 bases and the J gene lost 7 bases, with 14 bases spanning the gap. This CDR3 contains 13 residues. Germline CDR1 GTSNPN, CDR2 SVGIG (reference sequence). CDR3 amino acids: CAWTVGPPNEQFF. The CDR3 DNA sequence: TGTGCCTGGACCGTCGGTCCCCCGAATGAGCAGTTCTTC.

The V and J genes are TRBV11-1 and TRBJ1-2; D call uncertain. V lost 3 bases, J lost 2 bases, and 16 bases lay in between. This CDR3 is built from 16 residues. Germline values: CDR1 SGHAT, CDR2 FQDESV (reference sequence). For the CDR3, the DNA is TGTGCCAGCAGCTTCTCCGGAGGGAGGAAGAACTATGGCTACACCTTC. It specifies CASSFSGGRKNYGYTF.

The genes are TRBV6-6 and TRBJ2-7; D gene ambiguous. Deletions cut 5 bases from V and 6 bases from J, with 8 bases between. This CDR3 contains 11 residues. Germline-derived CDR1 and CDR2 are MNHNY and SVGAGI (reference sequence). The CDR3: CASSRKLEQYF. CDR3 DNA sequence: TGTGCCAGCAGTCGCAAACTCGAGCAGTACTTC.

This sequence joins TRBV5-1 and TRBJ2-5, with 10 bases identical to TRBD2. Germline CDR1 is SGHRS and CDR2 is YFSETQ. The CDR3 sequence is 16 residues long. V lost 0 bases and J lost 4; bases outside the gene matches: 6. CDR3 residues: CASSLELAGIGETQYF. DNA of the CDR3: TGCGCCAGCAGCTTGGAACTAGCGGGAATCGGAGAGACCCAGTACTTC.

The V call is TRBV28, the J call TRBJ1-1, with D perhaps matching TRBD1 (5 bases). Trimming took 5 bases from V and 5 from J, leaving 18 bases between them. Germline V gives CDR1 MDHEN, CDR2 SYDVKM. The CDR3 runs to 15 residues. The chain's CDR3 is CASSPSAGIGTEAFF. The CDR3 region has the DNA TGTGCCAGCAGTCCGTCGGCAGGGATCGGGACTGAAGCTTTCTTT.

This CDR3 reads CASSDRLAASTDTQYF. As DNA, the CDR3 is TGTGCCAGCAGTGACAGACTAGCGGCTAGCACAGATACGCAGTATTTT. This chain links TRBV6-4 with TRBJ2-3, with 9 nucleotides matching TRBD2. The V segment lost 2 bases and the J segment 0 bases; nucleotides outside the gene matches: 3. Germline lookup yields CDR1 MRHNA and CDR2 SNTAGT. This CDR3 has 16 amino acids.

This clone has only a few counts. The CDR3 protein is CACQGGYYGYTF. CDR3 DNA sequence: TGTGCCTGTCAGGGGGGATACTATGGCTACACCTTC. This chain joins TRBV10-3 and TRBJ1-2; 7 bases match TRBD1. The CDR3 extends over 12 amino acids. Trimming removed 11 bases from V and 3 bases from J; junction bases left unmatched: 6. CDR1 ENHRY and CDR2 SYGVKD come from the germline V gene.

V usage is TRBV28 and J usage is TRBJ1-2; no firm D call. Between the trimmed V and J ends, which lost 10 bases and 3 bases, there was a span of 18 bases. Germline V gene sequence: CDR1 MDHEN, CDR2 SYDVKM. The CDR3 loop spans 14 amino acids. The CDR3 DNA reads TGTGCCACCCTATACCGGGGAGGATACTATGGCTACACCTTC. Its protein product is CATLYRGGYYGYTF.

This clone came up once. The chain uses TRBV28 and TRBJ2-1; D gene uncertain. This CDR3 comprises 13 residues. V dropped 5 bases and J dropped 3 bases, with 8 bases sitting between them. CDR1 and CDR2 (germline): MDHEN, SYDVKM. CDR3 protein: CASSIQVYNEQFF. CDR3 DNA: TGTGCCAGCAGTATACAAGTCTACAATGAGCAGTTCTTC. The whole variable domain, filled in from reference TRBV28 and TRBJ2-1, reads DVKVTQSSRYLVKRTGEKVFLECVQDMDHENMFWYRQDPGLGLRLIYFSYDVKMKEKGDIPEGYSVSREKKERFSLILESASTNQTSMYLCASSIQVYNEQFFGPGTRLTVL.

This chain connects TRBV19 to TRBJ1-5, with D possibly matching TRBD1 (5 bases). The CDR3 length is 18 residues. Trimming took 2 bases from V and 2 from J, leaving 19 bases between them. The germline gives CDR1 LNHDA, CDR2 SQIVND (reference sequence). The CDR3 coding sequence is TGTGCCAGTAGTATAAGTAAGGGCGCGAAAGGGGGCAATCAGCCCCAGCATTTT. Protein product: CASSISKGAKGGNQPQHF.

J is TRBJ2-1 and V is TRBV6-5, with unresolved D. V gave up 0 bases and J gave up 8 bases, with 8 bases separating them. Germline V gene sequence: CDR1 MNHEY, CDR2 SVGAGI. The CDR3 totals 13 residues. The DNA for the CDR3 is TGTGCCAGCAGTTACTCGAGGAAGCATGAGCAGTTCTTC. Translation gives CASSYSRKHEQFF.

J is TRBJ2-7 and V is TRBV6-6; 9 positions match TRBD1. Germline V gene sequence: CDR1 MNHNY, CDR2 SVGAGI (reference sequence). CDR3 length: 15 amino acids. The trim removed 2 bases at V and 3 bases at J, leaving 5 bases unmatched. In nucleotides, the CDR3 is TGTGCCAGCAGTTACGCTGGACAGGGGAACTACGAGCAGTACTTC. Encoded protein: CASSYAGQGNYEQYF.

This chain joins TRBV19 and TRBJ2-5; D gene unclear. Trimming took 3 bases from V and 3 from J, leaving 8 bases between them. CDR1 and CDR2 from the germline V gene are LNHDA and SQIVND (reference sequence). The CDR3 spans 13 residues. The CDR3 DNA sequence: TGTGCCAGTAGTATTATGTCCGAAGAGACCCAGTACTTC. Amino acids: CASSIMSEETQYF.

V usage is TRBV9 and J usage is TRBJ2-6, with 7 bases matching TRBD2. Germline values: CDR1 SGDLS, CDR2 YYNGEE. V gave up 2 bases and J gave up 1 base; unmatched junction bases: 6. The length of the CDR3 is 17 residues. The DNA for the CDR3 is TGTGCCAGCAGCGTGCGCGGGAGTAATTCTGGGGCCAACGTCCTGACTTTC. It translates to CASSVRGSNSGANVLTF.

The chain joins TRBV11-2 to TRBJ2-7; D may be TRBD2 (6 bases). This CDR3 spans 16 amino acids. V lost 5 bases and J lost 3, with 20 bases in between. Germline assignment: CDR1 SGHAT and CDR2 FQNNGV. The DNA for the CDR3 is TGTGCCAGCAGCCAAACTCTCCGGGAGATAAACTACGAGCAGTACTTC. Residues: CASSQTLREINYEQYF.

V is TRBV13 and J is TRBJ1-2; D call uncertain. V shed 2 bases and J shed 8 bases, with 9 bases lying between them. Per the germline V gene, CDR1 is PRHDT and CDR2 is FYEKMQ (reference sequence). This CDR3 comprises 12 residues. Here the CDR3 DNA reads TGTGCCAGCAGCTTAACATCCCTGGGCTACACCTTC. It codes for CASSLTSLGYTF.

As DNA, the CDR3 is TGTGCCAGCGCAGAGGGCCCCTTGGTTAGTGAAGCTTTCTTT. This gives the protein CASAEGPLVSEAFF. V and J are TRBV25-1 and TRBJ1-1; D remains unclear. Trimming left V 8 bases short and J 7 bases short, with 20 bases between. CDR1 and CDR2 from the germline V gene are MGHDK and SYGVNS. The CDR3 runs to 14 residues.

The chain combines TRBV7-2 with TRBJ2-1; 9 positions agree with TRBD2. The CDR3 consists of 16 residues. Germline CDR1 is SGHTA and CDR2 is FQGNSA. Germline trimming cut 5 bases from V and 2 bases from J; bases unmatched to any gene: 7. The DNA for the CDR3 is TGTGCCAGCAGCCCGGGACTAGCATGGCCCTACAATGAGCAGTTCTTC. It yields the protein CASSPGLAWPYNEQFF.